Below are 10 T cell receptor beta chains sequenced from a single sample in a study of T cells in Graves' hyperthyroidism and ophthalmopathy. TCR beta CDR3 regions were amplified from RNA transcripts. TCR CDR3 underwent first-round RT-PCR with the HTBI primer set. TCRdb fed the multiplex PCR reads into MiXCR, producing one record per CDR3 protein. The table lists hundreds of thousands of distinct CDR3 sequences, over 15% of them singletons. Specimen: blood. The origin of the receptors is a woman in her forties or fifties with Graves' hyperthyroidism that later progressed to Graves' ophthalmopathy.

The chain recombines TRBV20-1 with TRBJ1-2, with D tentatively TRBD1 (6 bases). This CDR3 contains 15 residues. CDR1 is DFQATT and CDR2 is SNEGSKA in the germline V gene (reference sequence). The V end was cut by 0 bases, the J end by 2 bases, with 13 bases between. DNA of the CDR3: TGCAGTGCTAGAGATACCGCAGGGGACAACTATGGCTACACCTTC. This translates into CSARDTAGDNYGYTF.

The gene calls are TRBV7-9 and TRBJ1-2; tentatively, D is TRBD1 (5 bases). The germline V gene has CDR1 SEHNR and CDR2 FQNEAQ (reference sequence). The CDR3 is 14 amino acids. The germline V and J ends were trimmed by 4 bases and 0 bases, with 9 bases remaining between them. CDR3 nucleotide sequence: TGTGCCAGCAGCTCCCCGGGGGCTAACTATGGCTACACCTTC. This gives the protein CASSSPGANYGYTF.

J is TRBJ2-3 and V is TRBV6-1, with 14 bases fitting TRBD2. V trimming: 6 bases; J trimming: 3 bases; junction bases outside the gene matches: 8. Germline V gene lookup returns CDR1 MNHNS and CDR2 SASEGT. The CDR3 is 17 amino acids. The CDR3, as DNA: TGTGCCAGCAGCTTGACTAGCGGGGGGGGTAGGACAGATACGCAGTATTTT. Its protein is CASSLTSGGGRTDTQYF.

This clonotype came up many times. The rearrangement links TRBV30 to TRBJ1-1, with D tentatively TRBD1 (6 bases). CDR1 GTSNPN and CDR2 SVGIG come from the germline V gene (reference sequence). CDR3 size: 15 residues. Between the trimmed V and J ends, which lost 2 bases and 2 bases, there was a span of 15 bases. CDR3 nucleotide sequence: TGTGCCTGGAGTACCCTAGGGGGTCAAAACACTGAAGCTTTCTTT. The encoded protein is CAWSTLGGQNTEAFF.

This clonotype was observed many times. This rearrangement joins TRBV28 to TRBJ1-1; D uncertain. CDR1 MDHEN and CDR2 SYDVKM come from the germline V gene. The CDR3 contains 17 residues. V was pared by 2 bases and J by 0 bases, with 16 bases between. CDR3 sequence reads: CASSLMGLGSLNTEAFF. The DNA of the CDR3 is TGTGCCAGCAGTTTAATGGGTTTGGGATCATTGAACACTGAAGCTTTCTTT. The full variable domain, completed using reference TRBV28 and TRBJ1-1, is DVKVTQSSRYLVKRTGEKVFLECVQDMDHENMFWYRQDPGLGLRLIYFSYDVKMKEKGDIPEGYSVSREKKERFSLILESASTNQTSMYLCASSLMGLGSLNTEAFFGQGTRLTVV.

This clonotype was picked up many times. The chain uses TRBV10-3 and TRBJ2-5, with 10 bases matching TRBD1. The CDR3 contains 16 residues. Germline V gives CDR1 ENHRY, CDR2 SYGVKD. The J segment lost 2 bases and the V segment lost 3 bases, leaving 6 bases of the junction unmatched. The CDR3 loop is CAISDPGQGSQETQYF. In DNA, the CDR3 is TGTGCCATCAGTGACCCGGGACAGGGGTCGCAAGAGACCCAGTACTTC.

This clonotype occurred a few times. The gene calls are TRBV3-1 and TRBJ1-3, with TRBD1 identical over 11 bases. With V trimmed by 3 bases and J by 0 bases, 4 bases remained unmatched. Germline V lookup: CDR1 LGHDT, CDR2 YNNKEL (reference sequence). The CDR3 runs 17 residues. The CDR3: CASSHGTGGFSGNTIYF. The CDR3 DNA is TGTGCCAGCAGCCACGGGACAGGGGGGTTCTCTGGAAACACCATATATTTT.

This rearrangement joins TRBV4-1 to TRBJ1-4, with 8 bases fitting TRBD1. V trimming: 4 bases; J trimming: 1 base; junction bases outside the gene matches: 8. Germline loops: CDR1 MGHRA, CDR2 YSYEKL. The CDR3 totals 17 residues. The CDR3 is CASSRGTGGETNEKLFF. CDR3 coding DNA: TGCGCCAGCAGCCGTGGGACAGGAGGGGAAACTAATGAAAAACTGTTTTTT.

This clonotype has more than one count but fewer than ten. The genes are TRBV7-9 and TRBJ1-1; 7 bases are shared with TRBD1. The CDR3 length is 15 residues. After removal of 7 bases from V and 0 bases from J, the junction contained 8 bases not matched to a gene. CDR1 and CDR2 from the germline V gene are SEHNR and FQNEAQ (reference sequence). Here the CDR3 reads CASTRQGQVNTEAFF. The CDR3 DNA reads TGTGCCAGCACCCGACAGGGTCAGGTGAACACTGAAGCTTTCTTT.

This clonotype was counted ten times or more. This chain joins TRBV5-1 and TRBJ2-3; a weak D match, TRBD2 (5 bases). CDR1 SGHRS and CDR2 YFSETQ come from the germline V gene. The CDR3 is 15 residues long. With 4 bases removed from V and 0 bases from J, the gap between germline ends came to 12 bases. The CDR3 nucleotides are TGCGCCAGCAGCCCGGGAACTAGAAGCACAGATACGCAGTATTTT. This codes for CASSPGTRSTDTQYF.